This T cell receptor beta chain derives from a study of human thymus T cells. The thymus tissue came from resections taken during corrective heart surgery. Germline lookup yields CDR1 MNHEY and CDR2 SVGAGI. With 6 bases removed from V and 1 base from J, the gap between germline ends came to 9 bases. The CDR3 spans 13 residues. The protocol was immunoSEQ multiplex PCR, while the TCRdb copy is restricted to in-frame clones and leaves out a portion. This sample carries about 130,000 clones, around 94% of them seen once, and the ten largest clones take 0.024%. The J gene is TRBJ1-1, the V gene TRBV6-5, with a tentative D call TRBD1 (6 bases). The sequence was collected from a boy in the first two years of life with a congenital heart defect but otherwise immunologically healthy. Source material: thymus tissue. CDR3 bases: TGTGCCAGCAGACAGGGAGAGAACACTGAAGCTTTCTTT. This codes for CASRQGENTEAFF.